These 5 T cell receptor beta chains came from one sample sequenced in a study of blood T cells in healthy people across ages. Combining a sample-barcoded 5' primer with a J-beta primer mix, a second PCR ran for roughly 6 to 11 cycles. TCRdb re-called the 5' RACE reads through MiXCR, storing one row per CDR3 protein. This table has 1.4 million to 1.5 million distinct CDR3 sequences, about 40% appearing once. Sequencing was carried out using blood. Receptors were obtained from a woman under 30 in good health.

The chain is built from TRBV20-1 and TRBJ2-1; TRBD2 agrees at 8 bases. V trimming: 8 bases; J trimming: 4 bases; junction bases outside the gene matches: 10. The CDR3 runs to 14 residues. Germline assignment: CDR1 DFQATT and CDR2 SNEGSKA (reference sequence). The CDR3 nucleotides are TGCAGTCCCAAAACGCCTAGCGGGTACAATGAGCAGTTCTTC. This sequence encodes CSPKTPSGYNEQFF.

This clonotype was counted between two and nine times. The chain links TRBV7-8 to TRBJ2-7; tentatively, D is TRBD1 or TRBD2 (5 bases each). The CDR3 consists of 15 residues. Germline V lookup: CDR1 SGHVS, CDR2 FQNEAQ. V dropped 1 base and J dropped 5 bases, with 15 bases sitting between them. The CDR3 nucleotides are TGTGCCAGCAGCTTAGATCTCCCTGGGGGTCACGAGCAGTACTTC. The encoded protein is CASSLDLPGGHEQYF.

CDR3: CASSELPSGGSYNEQFF. The CDR3 DNA reads as TGTGCCAGCAGTGAATTGCCTAGCGGGGGGTCCTACAATGAGCAGTTCTTC. The gene calls are TRBV2 and TRBJ2-1, with 11 bases matching TRBD2. CDR1 SNHLY and CDR2 FYNNEI come from the germline V gene. Trimming at V came to 2 bases and at J to 1 base, leaving 4 bases not matched to a gene. The CDR3 loop spans 17 amino acids. The full variable domain, rest sourced from reference TRBV2 and TRBJ2-1, is EPEVTQTPSHQVTQMGQEVILRCVPISNHLYFYWYRQILGQKVEFLVSFYNNEISEKSEIFDDQFSVERPDGSNFTLKIRSTKLEDSAMYFCASSELPSGGSYNEQFFGPGTRLTVL.

The table lists this clonotype with many counts. The chain links TRBV29-1 to TRBJ1-2; no firm D call. V lost 6 bases and J 3 bases, leaving 17 bases between the germline ends. The CDR3 has 14 residues. CDR1 is SQVTM, CDR2 ANQGSEA, per germline. CDR3 loop: CSVHDGGQYYGYTF. The CDR3 nucleotides are TGCAGCGTGCATGACGGCGGGCAATACTATGGCTACACCTTC.

This clonotype was seen more than once but under ten times. This sequence joins TRBV3-1 and TRBJ2-7, with D perhaps TRBD2 (6 bases). The germline CDR1 and CDR2 sequences are LGHDT and YNNKEL (reference sequence). The CDR3 is made up of 14 amino acids. The ends were cut back, 1 base at V and 1 base at J, with 8 bases in the middle. The CDR3 region has the DNA TGTGCCAGCAGCCAAGGACTAGATTCCTACGAGCAGTACTTC. As protein: CASSQGLDSYEQYF.